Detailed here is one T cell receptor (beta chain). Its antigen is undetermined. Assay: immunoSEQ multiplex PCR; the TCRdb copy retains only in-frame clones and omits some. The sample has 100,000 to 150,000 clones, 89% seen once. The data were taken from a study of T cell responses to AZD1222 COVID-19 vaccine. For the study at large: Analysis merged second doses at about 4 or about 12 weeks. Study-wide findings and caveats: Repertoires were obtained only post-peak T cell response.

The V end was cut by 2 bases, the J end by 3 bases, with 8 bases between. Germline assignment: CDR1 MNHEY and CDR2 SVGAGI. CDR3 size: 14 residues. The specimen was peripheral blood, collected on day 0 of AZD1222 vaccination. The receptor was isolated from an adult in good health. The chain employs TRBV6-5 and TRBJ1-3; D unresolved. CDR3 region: CASSYGEIGNTIYF. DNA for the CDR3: TGTGCCAGCAGTTACGGGGAAATTGGAAACACCATATATTTT.